This T cell receptor beta chain was identified during a study of human T cells and chemical hapten exposure (dated by TCRdb to about 2021). Describing the broader study: For sensitization, 2% DPC in acetone was applied to a 2 cm by 2 cm area of upper inner arm skin. Blood samples were taken from patients before sensitization (week 0) and then at 2, 6 and about 24 weeks after DPC sensitization. The patient cohort, mostly female, included alopecia areata with under or over 50% scalp involvement, alopecia totalis and alopecia universalis. This study followed changes in the peripheral blood TCR repertoire in vivo during primary and secondary sensitization of alopecia patients to the hapten diphenylcyclopropenone (DPC). For TCR sequencing, blood came from some 31 alopecia patients at anywhere from one to four time points (pre-sensitization, 2, 6 and 24 weeks). The libraries were sequenced as a pool, and the TCR yield per sample differed mostly because of small variations in library volumes within the pool. Patch tests used Finn chambers with 0.01% DPC on the upper back, scored after 6 days by International Contact Dermatitis Research Group standards. Throughout the study period of about 22 weeks, patients also received therapeutic DPC doses to the scalp every week. The research as a whole found: All patients had alopecia, a presumed autoimmune disease, so their immune response might differ from that of healthy individuals. Patch test score correlated positively with the number of PT1 expanded TCRs, reaching significance at thresholds 8, 16 and 32 but not at 4. DPC sensitization did not change how many TCRs were above 1 in 1000 frequency, and no evidence was found of alterations in global repertoire structure. After repeated subsampling, the strength of the expansion versus patch-test correlation and the threshold at which it became significant changed. Significantly more large CDR3 similarity clusters were formed by expanded TCRs than by pre-sensitization or healthy control sets, consistent with antigen-driven responses.

The method behind the library was RACE. Sequenced using a NextSeq 500. During library preparation, unique molecular identifiers were attached to individual cDNA molecules so that TCRs could be counted in a quantitative, reproducible way. Both TCR alpha and TCR beta chains were sequenced from each blood RNA sample. As for how the authors treated the data: The median number of TCRs per sample was roughly 94,000, ranging from about 23,224 to 700,000. The Decombinator software suite was used to annotate V, J and CDR3 in the TCR reads. Every sample was subsampled to the same number of TCRs (28,000) for the PS versus PT1 abundance plots. TCRs were defined as expanded if absent before sensitization and observed at least eight times at the 2-week time point. TCRdb handled the public reads itself, with Q25 trimming in fastp and clone calling in MiXCR, and kept productive beta chains. When rows share a CDR3 protein, they turn into one entry using the most common DNA and genes. V and J calls and clone size were set by TCRdb, not the authors. The sample profile shows over 300,000 distinct CDR3 sequences; 4.5% to 5.5% of them were found once. The top ten constitute around 2.6% of the sample.

The sample's time point label, in plain terms: pre-sensitization, week 0. Interpreted using the paper, the treatment or condition label stands for: therapeutic diphenylcyclopropenone sensitization with weekly scalp DPC. At each patch-test visit, blood was drawn before the patch test was applied. Eligible patients were aged 18 to 70, diagnosed with alopecia, deemed suitable for DPC therapy, and excluded if pregnant. Total RNA was isolated from unfractionated whole blood collected in Tempus Blood RNA tubes. Between the V and J ends, shortened by 2 bases and 0 bases respectively, the junction contains 13 bases. CDR1 MNHNY and CDR2 SVGAGI were looked up in the germline V gene (reference sequence). The CDR3 spans 16 residues, from the cysteine through the phenylalanine. Only the CDR3 DNA stays, 48 bases, in frame from base 1. At least ten counts were recorded for this clonotype. No antigen is known for it. Within one base of it there is no much larger clone, and no base qualities were kept.

Sequencing was performed on whole blood, taken in connection with sensitization to the hapten diphenylcyclopropenone (DPC). The receptor's source is a woman in her fifties or sixties with alopecia areata. Some clones in this sample may be carry-over from other donors' samples. The rearrangement combines TRBV6-6 with TRBJ1-2; TRBD1 is a weak D gene call, 5 bases matching. CDR3 sequence: CASSYLRQSANYGYTF. The nucleotide sequence reads as follows: TGTGCCAGCAGTTACCTTAGACAGTCAGCTAACTATGGCTACACCTTC.